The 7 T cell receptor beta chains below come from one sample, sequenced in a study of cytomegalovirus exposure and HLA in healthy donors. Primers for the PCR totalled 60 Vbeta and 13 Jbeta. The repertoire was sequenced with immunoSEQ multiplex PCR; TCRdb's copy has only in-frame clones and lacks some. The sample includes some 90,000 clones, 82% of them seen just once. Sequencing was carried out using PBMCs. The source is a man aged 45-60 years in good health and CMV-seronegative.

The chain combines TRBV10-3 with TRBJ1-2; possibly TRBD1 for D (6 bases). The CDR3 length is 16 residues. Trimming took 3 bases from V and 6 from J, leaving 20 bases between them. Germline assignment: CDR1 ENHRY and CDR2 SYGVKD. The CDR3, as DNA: TGTGCCATCAGTGACCTCCCCCCACAGGGAGGGGATGGCTACACCTTC. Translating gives CAISDLPPQGGDGYTF.

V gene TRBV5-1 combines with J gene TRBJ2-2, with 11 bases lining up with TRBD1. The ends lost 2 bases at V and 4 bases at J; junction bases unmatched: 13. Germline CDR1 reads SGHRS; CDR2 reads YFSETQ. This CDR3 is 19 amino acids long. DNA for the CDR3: TGCGCCAGCAGCTTCGGACAGGGGGCAATATCTCGCGCCACCGGGGAGCTGTTTTTT. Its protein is CASSFGQGAISRATGELFF. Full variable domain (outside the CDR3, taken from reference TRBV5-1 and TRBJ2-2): KAGVTQTPRYLIKTRGQQVTLSCSPISGHRSVSWYQQTPGQGLQFLFEYFSETQRNKGNFPGRFSGRQFSNSRSEMNVSTLELGDSALYLCASSFGQGAISRATGELFFGEGSRLTVL.

CDR3 DNA sequence: TGTGCCAGTAGTACCCTCACAGGGAGCTCCTACGAGCAGTACTTC. Translation gives CASSTLTGSSYEQYF. The chain employs TRBV19 and TRBJ2-5; D may be TRBD1 (6 bases). With the DNA end fitting TRBJ2-7 better, the J assignment may be wrong. The CDR3 length is 15 residues. Germline CDR1 and CDR2: LNHDA and SQIVND (reference sequence).

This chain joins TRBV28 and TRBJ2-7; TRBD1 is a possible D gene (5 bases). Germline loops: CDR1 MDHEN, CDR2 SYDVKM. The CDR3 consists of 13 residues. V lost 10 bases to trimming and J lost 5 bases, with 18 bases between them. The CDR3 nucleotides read TGTGCCACCGAGACAGACCCGGAAAACGAGCAGTACTTC. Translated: CATETDPENEQYF. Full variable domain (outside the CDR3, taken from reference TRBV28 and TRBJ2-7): DVKVTQSSRYLVKRTGEKVFLECVQDMDHENMFWYRQDPGLGLRLIYFSYDVKMKEKGDIPEGYSVSREKKERFSLILESASTNQTSMYLCATETDPENEQYFGPGTRLTVT.

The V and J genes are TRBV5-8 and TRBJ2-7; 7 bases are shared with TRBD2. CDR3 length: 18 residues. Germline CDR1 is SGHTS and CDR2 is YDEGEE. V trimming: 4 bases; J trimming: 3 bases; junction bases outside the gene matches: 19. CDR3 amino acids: CASSPPQPGGSPIYEQYF. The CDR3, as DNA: TGTGCCAGCAGCCCCCCTCAACCGGGGGGTTCGCCTATCTACGAGCAGTACTTC.

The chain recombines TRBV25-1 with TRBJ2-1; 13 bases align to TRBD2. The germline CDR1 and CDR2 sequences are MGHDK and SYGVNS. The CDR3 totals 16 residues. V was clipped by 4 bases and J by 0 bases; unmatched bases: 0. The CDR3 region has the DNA TGTGCCAGCAGTGGGACTAGCGGGAGCTCCTACAATGAGCAGTTCTTC. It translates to CASSGTSGSSYNEQFF. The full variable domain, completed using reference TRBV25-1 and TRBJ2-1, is EADIYQTPRYLVIGTGKKITLECSQTMGHDKMYWYQQDPGMELHLIHYSYGVNSTEKGDLSSESTVSRIRTEHFPLTLESARPSHTSQYLCASSGTSGSSYNEQFFGPGTRLTVL.

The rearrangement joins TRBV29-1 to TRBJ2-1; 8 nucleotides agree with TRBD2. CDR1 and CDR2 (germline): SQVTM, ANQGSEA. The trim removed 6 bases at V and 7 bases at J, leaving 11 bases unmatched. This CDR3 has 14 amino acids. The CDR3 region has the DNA TGCAGCGTCGCGGGCGGGAGGCATGGGAATGAGCAGTTCTTC. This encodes CSVAGGRHGNEQFF.